The TCR beta chain under discussion was sequenced for a study of neurological immune-mediated disorders (dated 2019 in TCRdb). About the investigation overall: Among the 35 or so multiple sclerosis patients, relapsing-remitting MS was present in 31 and secondary progressive MS was present in 3. The study compared peripheral blood TCR-beta repertoires of HTLV-I-associated myelopathy (HAM/TSP) patients, multiple sclerosis patients and healthy controls using UMI-based sequencing. The approximately 110 TCR-beta libraries covered PBMC samples along with longitudinal samples, technical triplicates, and paired sorted CD4+ and CD8+ T-cell subsets. The cohort was made up of approximately 71 subjects, consisting of about 15 HAM/TSP patients, some 34 multiple sclerosis patients and around 20 healthy controls.

At least ten counts were recorded for this clonotype. Its antigen is not yet known. The record has no base qualities; no much larger clone is one base away. For the unsorted PBMC libraries, 2 million PBMCs were stored in RNAlater at -80 degrees C until RNA extraction and were used to generate the libraries. Multiple sclerosis patients were enrolled in a US clinical protocol evaluating disease progression by magnetic resonance imaging. Peripheral blood was subjected to Ficoll-Hypaque density gradient centrifugation to isolate PBMCs, which were then cryopreserved in liquid nitrogen. cDNA was synthesized by template-switch 5'RACE using a primer with a 10-nucleotide random unique molecular identifier that tagged each TCR transcript. Every sequencing run yielded over 170 million TCR-beta sequences covering 15-18 subjects. The RNeasy kit was used for extraction of total RNA. The KAPA Real-time Library Amplification kit was used to amplify TCR-beta VDJ regions with primers targeting the TCR constant region and the 5'RACE anchor. Sample indexes and Illumina adaptors were added in a first PCR, and a second PCR then increased library yield. After purification with Ampure beads, the TCR product of roughly 650 bp was size-selected on a 2% E-gel SizeSelection system. Before pooling, library quality was assessed on a Bioanalyzer, concentration was determined with Qubit, and library quantification was performed with the Kapa Library Quantification kit. Libraries were sequenced paired-end 2 x 150 bp on an Illumina HiSeq 2500. To increase sequence diversity, about 25-30% phiX was spiked into each library pool. In the original analysis: Quality-filtered reads were processed with the UMI-based MiGEC pipeline, and over 85% of raw TCR sequences were removed by the MiGEC pipeline during error correction. VDJ genes were aligned to IMGT germline references, and each clonotype was defined by a unique CDR3 amino acid sequence together with V-J genes. Clonal expansion, Shannon diversity and CDR3 relatedness (CalcPairwiseDistances, ClusterSamples) were evaluated with VDJtools, and phylogenetic trees were built with CLCbio workbench. Clones with at least 8 unique UMIs were defined as expanded, with this threshold being based on coefficient-of-variation modelling across technical triplicates. The public reads were run again by TCRdb, first through fastp at Q25 and then through MiXCR, and only productive beta chains were kept. A single entry per CDR3 protein holds the most common genes and DNA from its merged rows. V and J calls and clone size were set by TCRdb, not the authors. The sample contains roughly 75,000 distinct CDR3 sequences, around 2.6% of them found a single time. The ten top clones hold 1.1% of the sample.

What the study reported, not specific to this receptor: Phylogenetic analysis grouped repertoires from 18 of 34 MS patients into a cluster of related CDR3 sequences, suggesting a possible repertoire-level signature. Expanded clones from different subjects shared no identical CDR3 amino acid sequences, which suggests that TCR-beta repertoires were private in all groups. The MS cluster showed no association with clinical or MRI features, and the authors stated that larger cohorts are needed. The highest TCR clonal expansion was observed in HAM/TSP patients, whereas the lowest was observed in MS patients, even when compared with healthy controls.

From its cysteine to its phenylalanine, the CDR3 spans 16 amino acids. The only DNA kept is the CDR3, 48 bases in frame from the first base. Trimming accounts for 2 bases at V and 4 bases at J, while the number of junction bases matched to no gene is 8. The germline V gene sets CDR1 to LGHNA and CDR2 to YSLEER. The rearranged chain carries TRBV4-3 and TRBJ2-7, and TRBD2 matches 10 of the central bases. The material sequenced was PBMCs. This sequence was found in a woman aged 30 to 39 with multiple sclerosis. The CDR3 region reads CASSQSSGTSVYEQYF. The DNA sequence is as follows: TGCGCCAGCAGCCAATCGTCCGGGACTAGCGTTTACGAGCAGTACTTC.